This TCR beta chain was captured by sequencing in a study of OX40 agonist ivuxolimab in advanced cancers. Assay: immunoSEQ multiplex PCR; the TCRdb copy retains only in-frame clones and omits some. The top ten clones hold about a third of a sample with tens of thousands of clones, 81% of them seen once. This CDR3 comprises 14 residues. With 2 bases removed from V and 0 bases from J, the gap between germline ends came to 8 bases. The germline V gene encodes CDR1 SGHTA and CDR2 FQGTGA. The chain recombines TRBV7-3 with TRBJ2-7; D is ambiguous. The sequence came from an adult with an advanced solid tumor such as melanoma, head and neck, liver or kidney cancer. This sample comprised CD4+ or CD8+ T cells sorted from blood, obtained in a trial of the OX40 agonist ivuxolimab. CDR3: CASSLWVGSYEQYF. CDR3 in DNA: TGTGCCAGCAGCTTATGGGTTGGCTCCTACGAGCAGTACTTC.